These 7 T cell receptor beta chains share one sample of origin, sequenced in a study of early T cells in non-severe SARS-CoV-2 infection. From the 5' RACE reads, TCRdb called clonotypes with MiXCR, one entry per CDR3 protein. The data show tens of thousands of distinct CDR3 sequences, roughly 14% seen once. Source material: whole blood. The origin of the receptors is an adult who was a healthcare worker with PCR-confirmed SARS-CoV-2 infection or an uninfected control (not recorded which).

The sample holds many counts of this clonotype. The chain combines TRBV12-3 or TRBV12-4 with TRBJ2-3, with TRBD2 identical over 14 bases. The CDR3 covers 15 residues. The J segment lost 3 bases and the V segment lost 6 bases, leaving 2 bases of the junction unmatched. CDR3 region: CASRRLAGGTDTQYF. The CDR3 coding sequence is TGTGCCAGCAGAAGACTAGCGGGGGGGACAGATACGCAGTATTTT.

This clonotype came up a few times. The chain is built from TRBV6-1 and TRBJ1-3, with TRBD1 matching over 9 bases. The germline V gene encodes CDR1 MNHNS and CDR2 SASEGT. CDR3 length: 18 amino acids. After removal of 1 base from V and 1 base from J, the junction contained 8 bases not matched to a gene. The CDR3 coding sequence is TGTGCCAGCAGTGAAGAGGGACAGGGAATAGTGTCTGGAAACACCATATATTTT. This sequence encodes CASSEEGQGIVSGNTIYF.

This chain joins TRBV6-2 or TRBV6-3 and TRBJ2-3; D may be TRBD2 (5 bases). The CDR3 is 13 residues long. Germline V lookup: CDR1 MNHEY, CDR2 SVGEGT. V lost 6 bases and J 3 bases, leaving 10 bases between the germline ends. In nucleotides, the CDR3 is TGTGCCAGCAGCGGACTCCGAACAGATACGCAGTATTTT. This translates into CASSGLRTDTQYF.

The chain has TRBV19 and TRBJ2-2, with 7 positions matching TRBD2. The CDR3 extends over 17 amino acids. V was clipped by 5 bases and J by 6 bases; unmatched bases: 15. Germline lookup yields CDR1 LNHDA and CDR2 SQIVND (reference sequence). The CDR3 DNA follows: TGTGCCAGTAGTCCGACCTTCCCGGGGGGATTCTCCGGGGAGCTGTTTTTT. This sequence encodes CASSPTFPGGFSGELFF.

This clonotype was picked up many times. V usage is TRBV2 and J usage is TRBJ1-2; D is perhaps TRBD1 (5 bases). V was shortened by 8 bases and J by 3 bases, with 16 bases between the two germline ends. This CDR3 spans 14 amino acids. The germline gives CDR1 SNHLY, CDR2 FYNNEI. Here the CDR3 DNA reads TGTGCCAGCCTCCGGGACGCACGTTACTATGGCTACACCTTC. Protein sequence: CASLRDARYYGYTF. Filled out from reference TRBV2 and TRBJ1-2, the complete variable domain reads EPEVTQTPSHQVTQMGQEVILRCVPISNHLYFYWYRQILGQKVEFLVSFYNNEISEKSEIFDDQFSVERPDGSNFTLKIRSTKLEDSAMYFCASLRDARYYGYTFGSGTRLTVV.

The chain carries TRBV28 and TRBJ2-1; no clear D gene. V was clipped by 3 bases and J by 6 bases, with 6 bases between them. The V gene's germline CDR1 is MDHEN and CDR2 SYDVKM. The CDR3 spans 12 residues. CDR3 DNA: TGTGCCAGCAGTTTTGGGTTCAATGAGCAGTTCTTC. Its protein is CASSFGFNEQFF.

V gene TRBV6-1 combines with J gene TRBJ2-5; 8 nucleotides align to TRBD1. Germline V lookup: CDR1 MNHNS, CDR2 SASEGT. V shed 4 bases, J shed 0 bases, and the junction held 7 bases outside the gene matches. The CDR3 loop spans 16 amino acids. CDR3 sequence: CASSGPGQEYQETQYF. The CDR3 DNA is TGTGCCAGCAGTGGCCCGGGACAGGAGTACCAAGAGACCCAGTACTTC.